This T cell receptor (beta chain) originates from a study of T cells after yellow fever vaccination. Study outcomes and limitations: Compared with primary, the secondary response was weaker and peaked at day 5, not 15. There was a small share of clonotypes that showed up in both the CD4 and CD8 compartments. One caveat is that FACS-sorted repertoires could contain abundant clonotypes contaminating from the bulk population.

The CDR3 runs 16 residues. Germline CDR1 reads LGHDT; CDR2 reads YNNKEL (reference sequence). Trimming shortened V by 1 base and J by 4 bases, and 16 bases separated the two germline ends. TCRdb re-analysed the 5' RACE reads in MiXCR, keeping a single row per CDR3 protein. The table has 450,000 to 550,000 distinct CDR3 sequences, 20% to 25% seen once. A note on this clonotype: Its antigen remains unidentified.

V and J are TRBV3-1 and TRBJ1-2; D ambiguous. The sample here was PBMCs, taken about 20 days after the first yellow fever vaccination. This TCR came from a man younger than 30 who received the YFV17D yellow fever vaccine. The CDR3 DNA reads as TGTGCCAGCAGCCAAGGGGTTAGCGGAGGTTTCTATGGCTACACCTTC. Its protein product is CASSQGVSGGFYGYTF.